The sequence of this TCR beta chain was determined in a study of T cells in Graves' hyperthyroidism and ophthalmopathy. Study in general: Peripheral blood was secured at the point of initial diagnosis, before any treatment.

Findings and limits, study-wide: Among thyroid clonotypes expanded above 0.001, most also appeared in blood.

Disease duration was under 3 months in the ophthalmopathy patients, who also had a Clinical Activity Score of at least 3 and a NOSPECS grade of at least 4. Patients with uncontrolled infections, other autoimmune diseases, pregnancy or lactation were excluded. Using RNA transcripts as the source, TCR beta CDR3 regions were amplified. Carried out on the TCR CDR3, a first-round RT-PCR used the HTBI primer set. MiXCR, applied by TCRdb to the multiplex PCR reads, yields one record per CDR3 protein. Seen here are approximately 250,000 distinct CDR3 sequences, approximately 25% observed once, and the top ten hold around 32%. This clonotype was seen at least ten times. The target antigen is unknown. This receptor was obtained from a woman between 40 and 50 years old with Graves' ophthalmopathy. Sample: blood.

CDR3 sequence (DNA): TGCGCCAGCAGCAGCCTACTAGCGGGAGGTTCAGAGACCCAGTACTTC. Its protein is CASSSLLAGGSETQYF. The rearrangement joins TRBV5-1 to TRBJ2-5; 12 bases agree with TRBD2. The CDR3 has 16 amino acids. Germline CDR1 SGHRS, CDR2 YFSETQ. The ends lost 4 bases at V and 4 bases at J; junction bases unmatched: 8.